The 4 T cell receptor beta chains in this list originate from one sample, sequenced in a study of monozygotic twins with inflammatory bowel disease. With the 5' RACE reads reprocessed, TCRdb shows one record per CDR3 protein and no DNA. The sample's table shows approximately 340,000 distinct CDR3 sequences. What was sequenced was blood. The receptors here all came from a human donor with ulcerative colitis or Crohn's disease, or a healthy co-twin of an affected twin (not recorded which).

CDR3 in amino acids: CASSSGGSGYEQYF. The V and J genes are TRBV6-6 and TRBJ2-7; TCRdb designates TRBD1, a call that cannot be tested without DNA. This CDR3 is built from 14 residues. CDR1 is MNHNY and CDR2 is SVGAGI in the germline V gene (reference sequence).

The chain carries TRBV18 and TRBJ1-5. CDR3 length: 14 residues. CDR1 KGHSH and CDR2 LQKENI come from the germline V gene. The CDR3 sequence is CASSPAGGGQPQHF.

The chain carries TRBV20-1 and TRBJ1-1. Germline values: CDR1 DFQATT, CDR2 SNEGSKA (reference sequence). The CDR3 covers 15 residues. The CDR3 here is CSASRTSGRATEAFF.

The CDR3 sequence is CSAGLAGVWGSNEQFF. This chain joins TRBV20-1 and TRBJ2-1; TCRdb selects TRBD2, and the lack of DNA leaves this call unchecked. The CDR3 consists of 16 residues. The germline V gene encodes CDR1 DFQATT and CDR2 SNEGSKA (reference sequence).